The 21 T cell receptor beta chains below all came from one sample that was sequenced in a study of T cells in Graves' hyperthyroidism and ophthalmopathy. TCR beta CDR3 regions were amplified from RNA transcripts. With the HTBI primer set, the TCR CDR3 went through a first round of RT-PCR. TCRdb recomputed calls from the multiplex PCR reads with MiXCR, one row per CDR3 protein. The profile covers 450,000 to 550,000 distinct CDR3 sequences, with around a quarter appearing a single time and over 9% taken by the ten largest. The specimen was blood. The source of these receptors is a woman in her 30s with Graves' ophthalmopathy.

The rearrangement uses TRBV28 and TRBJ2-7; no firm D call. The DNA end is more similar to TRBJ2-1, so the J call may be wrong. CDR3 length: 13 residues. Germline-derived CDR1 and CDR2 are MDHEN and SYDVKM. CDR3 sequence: CASSLQASYEQFF. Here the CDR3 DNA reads TGTGCCAGCAGTTTACAGGCCTCCTACGAGCAGTTCTTC.

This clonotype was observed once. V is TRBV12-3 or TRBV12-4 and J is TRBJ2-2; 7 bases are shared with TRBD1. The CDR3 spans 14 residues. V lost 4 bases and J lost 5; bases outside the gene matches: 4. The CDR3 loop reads CASSYRGGTGELFF. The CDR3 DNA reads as TGTGCCAGCAGTTACAGGGGTGGTACCGGGGAGCTGTTTTTT.

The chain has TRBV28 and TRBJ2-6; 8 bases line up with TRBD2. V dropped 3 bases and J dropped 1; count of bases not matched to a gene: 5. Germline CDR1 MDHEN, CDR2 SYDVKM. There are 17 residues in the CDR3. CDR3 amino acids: CASSLTPSGSGANVLTF. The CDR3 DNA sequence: TGTGCCAGCAGTTTGACACCTAGCGGGTCTGGGGCCAACGTCCTGACTTTC.

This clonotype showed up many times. CDR3 protein: CATSTYTSTDTQYF. DNA of the CDR3: TGTGCCACCAGCACATATACTAGCACAGATACGCAGTATTTT. The rearrangement joins TRBV15 to TRBJ2-3; D uncertain. The ends were cut back, 4 bases at V and 0 bases at J, with 8 bases in the middle. The V gene's germline CDR1 is LNHNV and CDR2 YYDKDF (reference sequence). This CDR3 has 14 residues.

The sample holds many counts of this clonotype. The CDR3 loop reads CASITSFTGENWYEQYF. The CDR3, as DNA: TGTGCCAGCATTACGAGTTTTACAGGTGAAAATTGGTACGAGCAGTACTTC. The chain recombines TRBV2 with TRBJ2-7, with a tentative D call TRBD1 (5 bases). The CDR3 runs 17 residues. Looked up from germline, CDR1 is SNHLY and CDR2 is FYNNEI. The ends were cut back, 7 bases at V and 4 bases at J, with 26 bases in the middle.

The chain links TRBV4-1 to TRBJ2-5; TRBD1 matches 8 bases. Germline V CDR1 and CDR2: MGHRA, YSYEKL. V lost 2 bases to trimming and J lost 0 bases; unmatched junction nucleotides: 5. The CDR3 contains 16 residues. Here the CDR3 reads CASSQSRDRYQETQYF. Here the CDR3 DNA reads TGCGCCAGCAGCCAATCCCGGGACAGGTACCAAGAGACCCAGTACTTC.

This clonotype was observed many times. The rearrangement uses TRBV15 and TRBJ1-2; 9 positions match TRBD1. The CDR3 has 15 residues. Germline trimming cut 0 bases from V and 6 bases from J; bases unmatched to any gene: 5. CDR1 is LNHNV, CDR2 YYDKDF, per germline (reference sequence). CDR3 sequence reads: CATSRERGDRDGYTF. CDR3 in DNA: TGTGCCACCAGCAGAGAGAGAGGGGACAGGGATGGCTACACCTTC.

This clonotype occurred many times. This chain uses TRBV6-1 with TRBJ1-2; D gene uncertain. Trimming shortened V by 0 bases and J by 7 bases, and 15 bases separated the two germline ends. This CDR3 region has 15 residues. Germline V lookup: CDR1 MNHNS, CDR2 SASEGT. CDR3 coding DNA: TGTGCCAGCAGTGAAGCTCTCGGTAGGGAGAGTGGCTACACCTTC. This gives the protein CASSEALGRESGYTF.

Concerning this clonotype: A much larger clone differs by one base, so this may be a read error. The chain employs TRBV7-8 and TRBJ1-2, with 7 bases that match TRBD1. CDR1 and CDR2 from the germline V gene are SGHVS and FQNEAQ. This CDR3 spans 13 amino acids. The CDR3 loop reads CASSLETGLGCTF. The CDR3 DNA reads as TGTGCCAGCAGCTTAGAGACAGGGTTAGGCTGCACCTTC.

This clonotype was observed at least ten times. Here the CDR3 reads CASSQTGLAGFGETQYF. The CDR3 DNA sequence: TGTGCCAGCAGCCAAACGGGACTAGCGGGGTTCGGTGAGACCCAGTACTTC. The gene calls are TRBV12-3 or TRBV12-4 and TRBJ2-5; TRBD2 agrees at 13 bases. The CDR3 totals 17 residues. Unmatched junction bases numbered 12, after V lost 6 bases and J lost 5 bases.

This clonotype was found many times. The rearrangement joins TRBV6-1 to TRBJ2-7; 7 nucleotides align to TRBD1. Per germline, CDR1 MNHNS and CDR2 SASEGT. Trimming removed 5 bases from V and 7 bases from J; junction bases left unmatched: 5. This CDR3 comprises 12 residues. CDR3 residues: CASSQTGREQYF. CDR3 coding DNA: TGTGCCAGCAGTCAGACAGGGCGGGAGCAGTACTTC.

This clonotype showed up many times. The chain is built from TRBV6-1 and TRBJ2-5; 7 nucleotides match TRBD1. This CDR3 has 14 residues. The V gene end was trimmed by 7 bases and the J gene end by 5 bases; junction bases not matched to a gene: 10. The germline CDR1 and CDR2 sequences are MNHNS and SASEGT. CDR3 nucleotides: TGTGCCAGCACCGGGACAGCCTTTTGGGAGACCCAGTACTTC. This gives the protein CASTGTAFWETQYF.

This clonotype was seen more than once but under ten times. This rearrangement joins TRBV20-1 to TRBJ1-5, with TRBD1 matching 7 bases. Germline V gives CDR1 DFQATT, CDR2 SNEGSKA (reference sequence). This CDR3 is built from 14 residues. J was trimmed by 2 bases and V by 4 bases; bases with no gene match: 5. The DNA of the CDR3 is TGCAGTGCTACTGGGACAGCCGGCAATCAGCCCCAGCATTTT. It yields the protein CSATGTAGNQPQHF.

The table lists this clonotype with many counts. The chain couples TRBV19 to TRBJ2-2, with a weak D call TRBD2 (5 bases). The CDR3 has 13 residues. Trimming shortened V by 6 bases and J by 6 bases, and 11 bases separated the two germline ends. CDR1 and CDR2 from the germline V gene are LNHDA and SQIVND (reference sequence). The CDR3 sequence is CASRNGNSGELFF. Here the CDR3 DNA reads TGTGCCAGTAGAAACGGGAATTCCGGGGAGCTGTTTTTT.

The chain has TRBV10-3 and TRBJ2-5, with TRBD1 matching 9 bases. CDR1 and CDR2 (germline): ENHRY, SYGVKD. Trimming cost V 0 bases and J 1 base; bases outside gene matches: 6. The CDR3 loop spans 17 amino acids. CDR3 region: CAISESRTGALQETQYF. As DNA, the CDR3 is TGTGCCATCAGTGAGTCGAGGACAGGGGCTCTCCAAGAGACCCAGTACTTC.

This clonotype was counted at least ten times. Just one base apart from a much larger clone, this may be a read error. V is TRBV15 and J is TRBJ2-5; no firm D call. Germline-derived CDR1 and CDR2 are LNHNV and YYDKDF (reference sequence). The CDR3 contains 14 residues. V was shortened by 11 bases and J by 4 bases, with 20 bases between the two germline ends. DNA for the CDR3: TGTGCCGCTTCCGGAGATGAGATCCGAGAGACCCAGTACTTC. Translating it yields CAASGDEIRETQYF.

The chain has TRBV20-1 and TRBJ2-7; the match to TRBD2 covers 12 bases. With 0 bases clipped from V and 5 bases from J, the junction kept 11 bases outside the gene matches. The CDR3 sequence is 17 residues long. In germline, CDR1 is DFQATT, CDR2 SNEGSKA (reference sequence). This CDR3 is CSARDLTSGRWGDEQYF. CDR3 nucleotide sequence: TGCAGTGCTAGAGATTTAACTAGCGGGAGGTGGGGTGACGAGCAGTACTTC.

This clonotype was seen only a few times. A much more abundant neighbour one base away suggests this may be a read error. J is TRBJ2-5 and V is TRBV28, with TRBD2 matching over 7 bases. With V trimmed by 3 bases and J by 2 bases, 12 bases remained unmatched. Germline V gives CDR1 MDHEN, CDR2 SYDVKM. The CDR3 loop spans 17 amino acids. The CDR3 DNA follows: TGTGCCAGCAGTTTGGGGCATGCACCGGGGGGACAAGAGACCCAGTACTTC. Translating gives CASSLGHAPGGQETQYF. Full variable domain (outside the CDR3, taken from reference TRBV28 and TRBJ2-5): DVKVTQSSRYLVKRTGEKVFLECVQDMDHENMFWYRQDPGLGLRLIYFSYDVKMKEKGDIPEGYSVSREKKERFSLILESASTNQTSMYLCASSLGHAPGGQETQYFGPGTRLLVL.

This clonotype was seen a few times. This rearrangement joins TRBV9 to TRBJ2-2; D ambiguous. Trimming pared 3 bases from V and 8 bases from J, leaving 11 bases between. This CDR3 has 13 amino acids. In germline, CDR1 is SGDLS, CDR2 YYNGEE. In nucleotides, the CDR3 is TGTGCCAGCAGCGGGGCCAGAATGGGGGAGCTGTTTTTT. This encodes CASSGARMGELFF.

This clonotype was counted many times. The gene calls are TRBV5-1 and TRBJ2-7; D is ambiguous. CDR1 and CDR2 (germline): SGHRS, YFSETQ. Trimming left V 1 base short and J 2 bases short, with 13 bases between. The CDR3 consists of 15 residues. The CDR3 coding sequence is TGCGCCAGCAGCTTGCAGGTGAACGCCGCCTACGAGCAGTACTTC. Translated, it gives CASSLQVNAAYEQYF.

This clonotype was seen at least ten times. The DNA for the CDR3 is TGTGCCAGCAGTTTTATAACCACCGGGGAGCTGTTTTTT. This encodes CASSFITTGELFF. The V and J genes are TRBV6-2 or TRBV6-3 and TRBJ2-2; D gene ambiguous. The CDR3 loop spans 13 amino acids. V lost 4 bases to trimming and J lost 4 bases, with 7 bases between them. The germline CDR1 and CDR2 sequences are MNHEY and SVGEGT.